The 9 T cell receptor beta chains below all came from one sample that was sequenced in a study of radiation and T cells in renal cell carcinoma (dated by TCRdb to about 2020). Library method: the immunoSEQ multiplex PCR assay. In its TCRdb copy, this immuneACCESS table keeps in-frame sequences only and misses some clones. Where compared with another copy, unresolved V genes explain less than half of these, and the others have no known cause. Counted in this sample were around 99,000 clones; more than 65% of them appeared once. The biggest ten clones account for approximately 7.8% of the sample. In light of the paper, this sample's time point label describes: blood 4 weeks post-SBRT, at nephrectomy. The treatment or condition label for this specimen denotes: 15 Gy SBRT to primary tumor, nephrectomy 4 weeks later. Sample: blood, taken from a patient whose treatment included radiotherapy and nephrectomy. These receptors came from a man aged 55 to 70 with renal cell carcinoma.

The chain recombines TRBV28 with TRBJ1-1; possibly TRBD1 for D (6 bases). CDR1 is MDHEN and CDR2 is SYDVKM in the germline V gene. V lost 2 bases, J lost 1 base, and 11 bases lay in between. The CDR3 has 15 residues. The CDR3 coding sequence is TGTGCCAGCAGTTTACCGTCGGGACAGAACACTGAAGCTTTCTTT. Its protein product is CASSLPSGQNTEAFF. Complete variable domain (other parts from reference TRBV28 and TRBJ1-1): DVKVTQSSRYLVKRTGEKVFLECVQDMDHENMFWYRQDPGLGLRLIYFSYDVKMKEKGDIPEGYSVSREKKERFSLILESASTNQTSMYLCASSLPSGQNTEAFFGQGTRLTVV.

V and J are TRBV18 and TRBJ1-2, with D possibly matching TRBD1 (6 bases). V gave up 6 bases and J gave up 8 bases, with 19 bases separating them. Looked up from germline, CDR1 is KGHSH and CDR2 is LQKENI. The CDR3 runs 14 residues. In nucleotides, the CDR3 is TGTGCCAGCTCGGAGAATGACAGGAGATTAGGCTACACCTTC. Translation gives CASSENDRRLGYTF.

The CDR3 reads CASRLSRDAAYEQYF. DNA of the CDR3: TGCGCCAGCAGACTGAGCCGGGACGCTGCCTACGAGCAGTACTTC. The chain is built from TRBV5-1 and TRBJ2-7; the D call may be TRBD1 or TRBD2 (5 bases each). This CDR3 has 15 amino acids. Germline assignment: CDR1 SGHRS and CDR2 YFSETQ. Between the trimmed V and J ends, which lost 5 bases and 2 bases, there was a span of 17 bases.

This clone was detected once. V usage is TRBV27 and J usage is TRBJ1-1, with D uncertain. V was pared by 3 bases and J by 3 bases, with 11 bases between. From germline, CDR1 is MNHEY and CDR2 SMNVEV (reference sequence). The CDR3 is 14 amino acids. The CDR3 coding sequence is TGTGCCAGCAGTTTGGGGTTTGGGCACACTGAAGCTTTCTTT. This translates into CASSLGFGHTEAFF.

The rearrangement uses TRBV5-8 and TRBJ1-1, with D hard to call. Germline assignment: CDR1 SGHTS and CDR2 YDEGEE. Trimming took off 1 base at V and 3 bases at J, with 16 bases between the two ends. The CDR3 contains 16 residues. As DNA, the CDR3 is TGTGCCAGCAGCTTGCGGGTAAGGGTATACGACACTGAAGCTTTCTTT. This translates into CASSLRVRVYDTEAFF.

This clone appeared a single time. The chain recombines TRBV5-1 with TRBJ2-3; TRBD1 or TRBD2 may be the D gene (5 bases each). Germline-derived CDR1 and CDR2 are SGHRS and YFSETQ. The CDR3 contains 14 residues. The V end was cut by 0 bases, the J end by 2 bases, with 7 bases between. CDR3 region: CASSLAGATDTQYF. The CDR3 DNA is TGCGCCAGCAGCTTGGCCGGGGCCACAGATACGCAGTATTTT.

CDR3 bases: TGTGCCACATCGGAAGGAGGGGTCGGGCAGTTCTTC. Translation gives CATSEGGVGQFF. The rearrangement joins TRBV19 to TRBJ2-1; possible D gene TRBD2, 6 bases. The CDR3 spans 12 residues. In germline, CDR1 is LNHDA, CDR2 SQIVND (reference sequence). Trimming shortened V by 10 bases and J by 12 bases, and 19 bases separated the two germline ends. The full variable domain, in which reference TRBV19 and TRBJ2-1 provide the parts outside the CDR3, is DGGITQSPKYLFRKEGQNVTLSCEQNLNHDAMYWYRQDPGQGLRLIYYSQIVNDFQKGDIAEGYSVSREKKESFPLTVTSAQKNPTAFYLCATSEGGVGQFFGPGTRLTVL.

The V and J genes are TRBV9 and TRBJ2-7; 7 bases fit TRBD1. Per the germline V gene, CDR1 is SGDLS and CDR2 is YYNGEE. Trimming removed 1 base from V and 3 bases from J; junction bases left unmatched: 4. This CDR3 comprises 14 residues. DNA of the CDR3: TGTGCCAGCAGCGTACAAACAGGGGACTACGAGCAGTACTTC. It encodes CASSVQTGDYEQYF. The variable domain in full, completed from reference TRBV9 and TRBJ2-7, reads DSGVTQTPKHLITATGQRVTLRCSPRSGDLSVYWYQQSLDQGLQFLIQYYNGEERAKGNILERFSAQQFPDLHSELNLSSLELGDSALYFCASSVQTGDYEQYFGPGTRLTVT.

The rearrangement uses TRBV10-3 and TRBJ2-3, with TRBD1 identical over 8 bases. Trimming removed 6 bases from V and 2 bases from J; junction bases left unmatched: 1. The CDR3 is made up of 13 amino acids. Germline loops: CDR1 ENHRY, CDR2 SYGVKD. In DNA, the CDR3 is TGTGCCATCAGGGGACAGGACACAGATACGCAGTATTTT. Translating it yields CAIRGQDTDTQYF.